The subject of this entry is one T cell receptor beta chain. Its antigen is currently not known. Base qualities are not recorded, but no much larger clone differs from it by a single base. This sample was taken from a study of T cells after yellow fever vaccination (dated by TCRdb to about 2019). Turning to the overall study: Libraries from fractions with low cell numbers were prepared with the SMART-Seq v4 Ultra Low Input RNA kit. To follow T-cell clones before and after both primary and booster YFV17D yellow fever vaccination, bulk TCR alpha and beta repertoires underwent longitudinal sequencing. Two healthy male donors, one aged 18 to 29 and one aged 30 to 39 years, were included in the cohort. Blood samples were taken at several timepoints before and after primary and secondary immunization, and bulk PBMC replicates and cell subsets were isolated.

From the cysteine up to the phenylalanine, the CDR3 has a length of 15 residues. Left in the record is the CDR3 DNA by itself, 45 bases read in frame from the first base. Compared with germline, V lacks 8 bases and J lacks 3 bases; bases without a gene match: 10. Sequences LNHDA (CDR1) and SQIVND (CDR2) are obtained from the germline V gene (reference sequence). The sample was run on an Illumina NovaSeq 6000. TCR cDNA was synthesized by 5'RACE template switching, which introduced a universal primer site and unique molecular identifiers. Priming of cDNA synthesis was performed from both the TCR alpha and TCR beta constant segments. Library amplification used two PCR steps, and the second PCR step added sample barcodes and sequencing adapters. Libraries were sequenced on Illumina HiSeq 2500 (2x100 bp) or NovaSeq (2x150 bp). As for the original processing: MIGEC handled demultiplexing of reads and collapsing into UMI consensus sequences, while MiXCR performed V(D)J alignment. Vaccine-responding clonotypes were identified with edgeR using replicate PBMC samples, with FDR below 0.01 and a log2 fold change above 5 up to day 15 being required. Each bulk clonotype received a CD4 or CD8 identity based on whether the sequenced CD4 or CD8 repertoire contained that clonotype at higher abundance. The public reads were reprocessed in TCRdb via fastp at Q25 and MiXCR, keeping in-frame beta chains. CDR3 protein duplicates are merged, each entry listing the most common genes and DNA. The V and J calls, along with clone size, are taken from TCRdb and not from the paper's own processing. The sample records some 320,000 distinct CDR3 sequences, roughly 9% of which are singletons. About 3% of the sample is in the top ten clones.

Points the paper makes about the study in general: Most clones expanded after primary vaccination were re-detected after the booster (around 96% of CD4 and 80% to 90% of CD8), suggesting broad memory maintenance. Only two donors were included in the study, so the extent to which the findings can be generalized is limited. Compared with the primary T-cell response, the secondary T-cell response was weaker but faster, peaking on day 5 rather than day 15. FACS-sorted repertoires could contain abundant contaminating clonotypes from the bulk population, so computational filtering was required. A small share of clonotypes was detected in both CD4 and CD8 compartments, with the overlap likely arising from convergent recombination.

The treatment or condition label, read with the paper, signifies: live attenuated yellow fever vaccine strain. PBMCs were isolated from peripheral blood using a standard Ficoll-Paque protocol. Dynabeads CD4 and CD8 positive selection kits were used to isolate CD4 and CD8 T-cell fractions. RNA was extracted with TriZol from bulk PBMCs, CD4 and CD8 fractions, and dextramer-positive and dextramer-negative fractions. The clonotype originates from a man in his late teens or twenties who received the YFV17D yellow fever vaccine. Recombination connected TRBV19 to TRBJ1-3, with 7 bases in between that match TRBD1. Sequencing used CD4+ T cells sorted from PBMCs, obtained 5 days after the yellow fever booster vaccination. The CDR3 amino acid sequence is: CASGRLQGYGNTIYF. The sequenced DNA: TGTGCCAGTGGCAGACTACAGGGGTATGGAAACACCATATATTTT.